Listed below are T cell receptor beta chains from one sample, sequenced in a study of memory CD4+ T cells and cytomegalovirus serostatus. TCRdb's copy holds only in-frame clones and misses some; the assay was immunoSEQ multiplex PCR. This table has tens of thousands of clones, more than 60% appearing once. Sequencing was carried out using memory CD4+ T cells from blood. Receptors originate from an adult in good health and CMV-seronegative. Each CDR3 is given with its conserved first and last residue. Each record gives: J gene, CDR3 length, D gene, V gene, clone size, CDR3 DNA, CDR3 protein. A D gene is named only where the DNA matches it firmly. Size is omitted from some rows. Given values are once, few, many or a class for expanded clones.

j_call: TRBJ2-7
cdr3_length: 14
d_call: .
v_call: TRBV5-4
clone_size: .
cdr3_nt: TGTGCCAGCAGCTCCCGGACAGGGAGGGTCGAGCAGTACTTC
cdr3_aa: CASSSRTGRVEQYF

j_call: TRBJ2-3
cdr3_length: 15
d_call: .
v_call: TRBV5-1
clone_size: .
cdr3_nt: TGCGCCAGCGCCCTGGCGGGCTCTTCCACAGATACGCAGTATTTT
cdr3_aa: CASALAGSSTDTQYF

j_call: TRBJ1-5
cdr3_length: 17
d_call: TRBD1
v_call: TRBV5-6
clone_size: once
cdr3_nt: TGTGCCAGCAGCTTGTCCCCTCAGGGGGCATTTGATCAGCCCCAGCATTTT
cdr3_aa: CASSLSPQGAFDQPQHF

j_call: TRBJ1-6
cdr3_length: 13
d_call: .
v_call: TRBV18
clone_size: .
cdr3_nt: TGTGCCAGCTCACCAATAGATAATTCACCCCTCCACTTT
cdr3_aa: CASSPIDNSPLHF

j_call: TRBJ1-2
cdr3_length: 12
d_call: TRBD1
v_call: TRBV2
clone_size: .
cdr3_nt: TGTGCCAGTTACTTGGGACAGGGCCACTACACCTTC
cdr3_aa: CASYLGQGHYTF

j_call: TRBJ2-3
cdr3_length: 17
d_call: TRBD2
v_call: TRBV9
clone_size: .
cdr3_nt: TGTGCCAGCAGTCCTCTAGCGGGGGGGCTTCGAAGAGATACGCAGTATTTT
cdr3_aa: CASSPLAGGLRRDTQYF

j_call: TRBJ2-1
cdr3_length: 16
d_call: TRBD2
v_call: TRBV5-1
clone_size: .
cdr3_nt: TGCGCCAGCAGCTTCGATAGCGGGGGATCTTACAATGAGCAGTTCTTC
cdr3_aa: CASSFDSGGSYNEQFF

j_call: TRBJ2-7
cdr3_length: 13
d_call: TRBD1
v_call: TRBV28
clone_size: .
cdr3_nt: TGTGCCAGCAGTTTAGGGACAGGGGGCGAGCAGTACTTC
cdr3_aa: CASSLGTGGEQYF

j_call: TRBJ2-7
cdr3_length: 14
d_call: TRBD1
v_call: TRBV10-2
clone_size: .
cdr3_nt: TGCGCCAGCAGGAGGGGACAGGGGTCGTACGAGCAGTACTTC
cdr3_aa: CASRRGQGSYEQYF

j_call: TRBJ2-7
cdr3_length: 15
d_call: .
v_call: TRBV7-3
clone_size: few
cdr3_nt: TGTGCCAGCAGCTTAAGCGGCGGACCTCTCTACGAGCAGTACTTC
cdr3_aa: CASSLSGGPLYEQYF

j_call: TRBJ1-2
cdr3_length: 15
d_call: TRBD1
v_call: TRBV19
clone_size: .
cdr3_nt: TGTGCCAGTAGTACCCGGACAGGAGTTAACTATGGCTACACCTTC
cdr3_aa: CASSTRTGVNYGYTF

j_call: TRBJ2-7
cdr3_length: 14
d_call: TRBD2
v_call: TRBV11-2
clone_size: few
cdr3_nt: TGTGCCAGCAGCTTAGGTTGGGGAGGGAACGAGCAGTACTTC
cdr3_aa: CASSLGWGGNEQYF

j_call: TRBJ2-7
cdr3_length: 16
d_call: .
v_call: TRBV14
clone_size: .
cdr3_nt: TGTGCCAGCAGCCAAGAAGGGCAGGGGTGGGGAACCAAGCAGTACTTC
cdr3_aa: CASSQEGQGWGTKQYF

j_call: TRBJ1-2
cdr3_length: 14
d_call: .
v_call: TRBV5-6
clone_size: .
cdr3_nt: TGTGCCAGCAGCTTGGGGGAGGTGGGCTATGGCTACACCTTC
cdr3_aa: CASSLGEVGYGYTF

j_call: TRBJ1-2
cdr3_length: 16
d_call: .
v_call: TRBV19
clone_size: once
cdr3_nt: TGTGCCAGTAGTATAGGGCAGGGGATTATGGAATCGGGCTACACCTTC
cdr3_aa: CASSIGQGIMESGYTF

j_call: TRBJ2-5
cdr3_length: 14
d_call: TRBD2
v_call: TRBV9
clone_size: .
cdr3_nt: TGTGCCAGCAGCGTACAGTTAGCGGGGGAACCCCAGTACTTC
cdr3_aa: CASSVQLAGEPQYF

j_call: TRBJ2-7
cdr3_length: 11
d_call: .
v_call: TRBV29-1
clone_size: .
cdr3_nt: TGCAGCGCCGTAAGCTCCTACGAGCAGTACTTC
cdr3_aa: CSAVSSYEQYF

j_call: TRBJ1-1
cdr3_length: 12
d_call: .
v_call: TRBV6-5
clone_size: .
cdr3_nt: TGTGCCAGCAGATTCGGGGACTCTGAAGCTTTCTTT
cdr3_aa: CASRFGDSEAFF

j_call: TRBJ2-3
cdr3_length: 15
d_call: TRBD2
v_call: TRBV4-1
clone_size: .
cdr3_nt: TGCGCCAGCAGCCTACGACTAGCGGGGATAGATACGCAGTATTTT
cdr3_aa: CASSLRLAGIDTQYF

j_call: TRBJ1-2
cdr3_length: 15
d_call: TRBD1
v_call: TRBV7-9
clone_size: .
cdr3_nt: TGTGCCAGCAGCCCAGGGACAGCCAATACCTATGGCTACACCTTC
cdr3_aa: CASSPGTANTYGYTF

j_call: TRBJ1-2
cdr3_length: 14
d_call: .
v_call: TRBV28
clone_size: .
cdr3_nt: TGTGCCAGCAGTTTGGTCGGGGCCTCCTATGGCTACACCTTC
cdr3_aa: CASSLVGASYGYTF

j_call: TRBJ2-7
cdr3_length: 14
d_call: TRBD1
v_call: TRBV6-5
clone_size: .
cdr3_nt: TGTGCCAGCAAATGGGACAGGGGTCCTTACGAGCAGTACTTC
cdr3_aa: CASKWDRGPYEQYF

j_call: TRBJ1-2
cdr3_length: 14
d_call: TRBD1
v_call: TRBV30
clone_size: few
cdr3_nt: TGTGCCTATAACAGGGGCGTAGTGGGCTATGGCTACACCTTC
cdr3_aa: CAYNRGVVGYGYTF

j_call: TRBJ2-3
cdr3_length: 12
d_call: .
v_call: TRBV27
clone_size: .
cdr3_nt: TGTGCCAGCAGTTTCACGGCGGCGGCCCAGTATTTT
cdr3_aa: CASSFTAAAQYF

j_call: TRBJ2-1
cdr3_length: 16
d_call: TRBD1
v_call: TRBV7-9
clone_size: .
cdr3_nt: TGTGCCAGCAGCTTAGTTTCCGGGACAGGGGTTGAGGAGCAGTTCTTC
cdr3_aa: CASSLVSGTGVEEQFF

j_call: TRBJ1-2
cdr3_length: 13
d_call: .
v_call: TRBV7-6
clone_size: .
cdr3_nt: TGTGCCAGCAGCTTGGGAGTGGGGTATGGCTACACCTTC
cdr3_aa: CASSLGVGYGYTF

j_call: TRBJ2-1
cdr3_length: 16
d_call: .
v_call: TRBV27
clone_size: few
cdr3_nt: TGTGCCAGCAGTTTATTTCGTATAGGCTCCTACAATGAGCAGTTCTTC
cdr3_aa: CASSLFRIGSYNEQFF

j_call: TRBJ1-4
cdr3_length: 17
d_call: .
v_call: TRBV7-2
clone_size: .
cdr3_nt: TGTGCCAGCAGCCCTCGTCGTGACACTCGTGGGAATGAAAAACTGTTTTTT
cdr3_aa: CASSPRRDTRGNEKLFF

j_call: TRBJ1-5
cdr3_length: 14
d_call: .
v_call: TRBV5-8
clone_size: .
cdr3_nt: TGTGCCAGCGTCGGCGGGCAGGGCAATCAGCCCCAGCATTTT
cdr3_aa: CASVGGQGNQPQHF

j_call: TRBJ2-7
cdr3_length: 14
d_call: .
v_call: TRBV5-1
clone_size: .
cdr3_nt: TGCGCCAGCAGACCCCAGGGAGGCCCCTACGAGCAGTACTTC
cdr3_aa: CASRPQGGPYEQYF

j_call: TRBJ1-4
cdr3_length: 12
d_call: TRBD1
v_call: TRBV6-6
clone_size: .
cdr3_nt: TGTGCCAGTCAGGGGGCGGGTGAAAAACTGTTTTTT
cdr3_aa: CASQGAGEKLFF

j_call: TRBJ1-4
cdr3_length: 12
d_call: .
v_call: TRBV7-8
clone_size: .
cdr3_nt: TGTGCCAGCAGCCCCCCGGGCACCAAACTGTTTTTT
cdr3_aa: CASSPPGTKLFF

j_call: TRBJ2-7
cdr3_length: 14
d_call: .
v_call: TRBV7-9
clone_size: .
cdr3_nt: TGTGCCAGCAGCCAGGACAGCCCCTCCTACGAGCAGTACTTC
cdr3_aa: CASSQDSPSYEQYF

j_call: TRBJ2-7
cdr3_length: 14
d_call: .
v_call: TRBV2
clone_size: .
cdr3_nt: TGTGCCAGCAAGGGAGGGGGGCGGACCTACGAGCAGTACTTC
cdr3_aa: CASKGGGRTYEQYF

j_call: TRBJ2-7
cdr3_length: 14
d_call: TRBD1
v_call: TRBV6-1
clone_size: .
cdr3_nt: TGTGCCAGCAGATTTCCGGGACAGACCTACGAGCAGTACTTC
cdr3_aa: CASRFPGQTYEQYF

j_call: TRBJ1-2
cdr3_length: 15
d_call: TRBD1
v_call: TRBV15
clone_size: .
cdr3_nt: TGTGCCACCACAACTTCCAGGGGGTCGAACTATGGCTACACCTTC
cdr3_aa: CATTTSRGSNYGYTF

j_call: TRBJ2-6
cdr3_length: 13
d_call: .
v_call: TRBV30
clone_size: .
cdr3_nt: TGTGCCTGGTCATTCTCTGGGGCCAACGTCCTGACTTTC
cdr3_aa: CAWSFSGANVLTF

j_call: TRBJ1-1
cdr3_length: 14
d_call: TRBD1
v_call: TRBV6-1
clone_size: .
cdr3_nt: TGTGCCAGCAGTGGGGCCTGGACAGGAAATGAAGCTTTCTTT
cdr3_aa: CASSGAWTGNEAFF

j_call: TRBJ2-3
cdr3_length: 10
d_call: .
v_call: TRBV29-1
clone_size: .
cdr3_nt: TGCAGCGTTGGGTGGGATACGCAGTATTTT
cdr3_aa: CSVGWDTQYF

j_call: TRBJ1-2
cdr3_length: 13
d_call: .
v_call: TRBV6-6
clone_size: .
cdr3_nt: TGTGCCAGCAGTTACAGGGATAACTATGGCTACACCTTC
cdr3_aa: CASSYRDNYGYTF

j_call: TRBJ1-4
cdr3_length: 12
d_call: .
v_call: TRBV2
clone_size: .
cdr3_nt: TGTGCCAGCACGCTGACTAATGAAAAACTGTTTTTT
cdr3_aa: CASTLTNEKLFF